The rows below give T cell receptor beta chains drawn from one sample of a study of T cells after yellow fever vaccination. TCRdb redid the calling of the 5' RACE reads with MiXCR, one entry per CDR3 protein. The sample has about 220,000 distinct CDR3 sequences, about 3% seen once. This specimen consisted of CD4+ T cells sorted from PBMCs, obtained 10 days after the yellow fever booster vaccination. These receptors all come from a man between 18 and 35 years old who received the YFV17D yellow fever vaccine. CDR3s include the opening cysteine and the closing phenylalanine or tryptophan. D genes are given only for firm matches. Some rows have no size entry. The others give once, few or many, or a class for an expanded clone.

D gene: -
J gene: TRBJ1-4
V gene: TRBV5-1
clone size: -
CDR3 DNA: TGCGCCAGCAGAAAAGGGTCTTCAGCTAATGAAAAACTGTTTTTT
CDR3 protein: CASRKGSSANEKLFF

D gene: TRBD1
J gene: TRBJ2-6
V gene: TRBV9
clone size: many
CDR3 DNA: TGTGCCAGCAGCGTACAGACAGGGACCGCTGGGGCCAACGTCCTGACTTTC
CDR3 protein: CASSVQTGTAGANVLTF

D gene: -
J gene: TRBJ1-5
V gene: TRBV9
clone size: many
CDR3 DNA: TGTGCCAGCAGCGTCGGGGGAGATAGCAATCAGCCCCAGCATTTT
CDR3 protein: CASSVGGDSNQPQHF

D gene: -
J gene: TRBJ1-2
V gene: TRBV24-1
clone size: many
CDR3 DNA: TGTGCCACCAGTGACTCGGACGGTGCTAAGGGCTACACCTTC
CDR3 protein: CATSDSDGAKGYTF

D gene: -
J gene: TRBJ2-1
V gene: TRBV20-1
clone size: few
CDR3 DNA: TGCAGTGTAGGCAGATCGTACAATGAGCAGTTCTTC
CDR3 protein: CSVGRSYNEQFF

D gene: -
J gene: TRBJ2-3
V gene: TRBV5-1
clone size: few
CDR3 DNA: TGCGCCAGCAGCCCTAACACCGGGACTAGCACAGATACGCAGTATTTT
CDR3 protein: CASSPNTGTSTDTQYF

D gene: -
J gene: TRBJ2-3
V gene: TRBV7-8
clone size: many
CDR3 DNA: TGTGCCAGCAGCTTAGGCGGCGGAGGTACAGATACGCAGTATTTT
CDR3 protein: CASSLGGGGTDTQYF

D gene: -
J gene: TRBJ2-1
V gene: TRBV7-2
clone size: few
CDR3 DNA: TGTGCCAGCAGCCCCGGGGGCTTGCAGGGAGTGATTAATGAGCAGTTCTTC
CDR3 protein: CASSPGGLQGVINEQFF

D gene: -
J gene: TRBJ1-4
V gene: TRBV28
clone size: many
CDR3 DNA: TGTGCCAGCACCCCTGGAGGGTTTTTTGAAAAACTGTTTTTT
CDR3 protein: CASTPGGFFEKLFF

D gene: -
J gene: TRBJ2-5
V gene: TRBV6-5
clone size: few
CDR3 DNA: TGTGCCAGCAGTTACTCAGGGTGGAATGGAGAGACCCAGTACTTC
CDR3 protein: CASSYSGWNGETQYF

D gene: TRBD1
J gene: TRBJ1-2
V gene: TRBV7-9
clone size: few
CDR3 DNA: TGTGCCAGCAGCGCGGACAGGGGAATTGGCTACACCTTC
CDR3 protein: CASSADRGIGYTF

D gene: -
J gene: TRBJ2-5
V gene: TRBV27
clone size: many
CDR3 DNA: TGTGCCAGCAGTACAGGACGCCAAGAGACCCAGTACTTC
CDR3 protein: CASSTGRQETQYF

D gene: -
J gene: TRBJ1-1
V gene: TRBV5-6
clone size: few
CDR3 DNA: TGTGCCAGCGGTTCTATGAACACTGAAGCTTTCTTT
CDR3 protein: CASGSMNTEAFF

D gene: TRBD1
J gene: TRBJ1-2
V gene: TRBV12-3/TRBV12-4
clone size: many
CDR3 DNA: TGTGCCAGCAGTCCTACACCGGGACAGGGGTCCTCAGGCTACACCTTC
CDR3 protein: CASSPTPGQGSSGYTF

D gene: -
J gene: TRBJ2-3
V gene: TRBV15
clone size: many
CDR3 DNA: TGTGCCACCAGCAGAGATGGGAGGGGGGGGCTCGGCACAGATACGCAGTATTTT
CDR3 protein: CATSRDGRGGLGTDTQYF

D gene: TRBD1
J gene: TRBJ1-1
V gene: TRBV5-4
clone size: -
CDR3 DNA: TGTGCCAGCAGCCCGAAAGGGGACAGGGAGGTCACTGAAGCTTTCTTT
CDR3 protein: CASSPKGDREVTEAFF

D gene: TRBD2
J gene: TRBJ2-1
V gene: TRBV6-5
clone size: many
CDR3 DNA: TGTGCCAGCAGTTACCCGGGACTAGCGGGTCACGAGCAGTTCTTC
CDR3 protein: CASSYPGLAGHEQFF

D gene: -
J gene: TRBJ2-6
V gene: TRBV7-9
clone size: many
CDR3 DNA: TGTGCCAGCAGCTTGGACCGATCTGGGGCCAACGTCCTGACTTTC
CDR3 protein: CASSLDRSGANVLTF

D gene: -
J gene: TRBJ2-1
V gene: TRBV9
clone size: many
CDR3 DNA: TGTGCCAGCAACCCCAGGGGTGATTACAATGAGCAGTTCTTC
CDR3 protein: CASNPRGDYNEQFF

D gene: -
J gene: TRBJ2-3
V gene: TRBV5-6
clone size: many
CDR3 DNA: TGTGCCAGCAGCTTGTTGGCTACCACAGATACGCAGTATTTT
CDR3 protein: CASSLLATTDTQYF

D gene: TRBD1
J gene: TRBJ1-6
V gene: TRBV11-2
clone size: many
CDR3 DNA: TGTGCCAGCAGCTTAGTCGTACAGGGGAATTCACCCCTCCACTTT
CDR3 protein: CASSLVVQGNSPLHF

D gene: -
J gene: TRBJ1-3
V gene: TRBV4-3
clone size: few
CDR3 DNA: TGCGCCAGCAGCCAAGGGACAGTGGCTGGAAACACCATATATTTT
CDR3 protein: CASSQGTVAGNTIYF

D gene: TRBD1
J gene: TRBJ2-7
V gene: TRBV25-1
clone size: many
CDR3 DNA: TGTGCCAGCAGTGCCCCGCCGGGACAGGGGGATTACGAGCAGTACTTC
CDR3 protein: CASSAPPGQGDYEQYF

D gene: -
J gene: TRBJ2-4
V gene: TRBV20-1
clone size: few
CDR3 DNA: TGCAGTGCTAGAGATCGGGGTAGAGTAGCCAAAAACATTCAGTACTTC
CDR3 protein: CSARDRGRVAKNIQYF

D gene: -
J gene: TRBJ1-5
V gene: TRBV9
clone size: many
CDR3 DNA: TGTGCCAGCAGCCTTAGTAGCCAGGGAAATCAGCCCCAGCATTTT
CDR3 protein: CASSLSSQGNQPQHF

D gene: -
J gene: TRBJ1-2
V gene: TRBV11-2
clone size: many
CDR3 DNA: TGTGCCAGCAGCCACGACGATACAGGGCATGGCTACACCTTC
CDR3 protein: CASSHDDTGHGYTF

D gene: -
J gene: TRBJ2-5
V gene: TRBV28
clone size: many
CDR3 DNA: TGTGCCAGCAGTCCACCTGGGGGCGAGGAGACCCAGTACTTC
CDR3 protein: CASSPPGGEETQYF

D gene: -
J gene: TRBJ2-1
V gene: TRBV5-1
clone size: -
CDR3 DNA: TGCGCCAGCAGCTTGGTTAGCCGGGACAATGAGCAGTTCTTC
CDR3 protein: CASSLVSRDNEQFF

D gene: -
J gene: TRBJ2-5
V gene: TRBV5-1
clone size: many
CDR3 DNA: TGCGCCAGCAGCTTGGCCTCAGGGGGGGCAGAGACCCAGTACTTC
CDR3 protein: CASSLASGGAETQYF